A selection of T cell receptor beta chains follows, all from one sample in a study of shared clonotypes between healthy human individuals. Some clones are missing from TCRdb's copy, which holds only in-frame ones; the method was immunoSEQ multiplex PCR. The sample contains 2 million to 2.5 million clones, about 95% of which appear only once. The specimen sequenced was naive CD4+ T cells sorted from blood. The receptor set was obtained from a man between 18 and 35 years old in good health. Both conserved end residues are part of each CDR3. Each record gives: CDR3 DNA, CDR3 protein, D gene, J gene, CDR3 length, clone size, V gene. A D gene is named only where the DNA matches it firmly. Clone size is given for some rows only: seen once, a few or many times, or a class if the clone is expanded.

CDR3nt: TGCGCCAGCAGCTTGGAAGGCCCCGAGCAGTACTTC
CDR3aa: CASSLEGPEQYF
d_gene: -
j_gene: TRBJ2-7
len: 12
abundance: once
v_gene: TRBV5-1

CDR3nt: TGTGCCAGCTCAGTTCCCGGGACTAGCGGGACGGAGACCCAGTACTTC
CDR3aa: CASSVPGTSGTETQYF
d_gene: TRBD2
j_gene: TRBJ2-5
len: 16
abundance: once
v_gene: TRBV18

CDR3nt: TGTGCCAGCAGCTTGGGACAGATCTATGGCTACACCTTC
CDR3aa: CASSLGQIYGYTF
d_gene: -
j_gene: TRBJ1-2
len: 13
abundance: -
v_gene: TRBV5-6

CDR3nt: TGTGCCATCAGTGTCACGACTCCCCCAGGGTCAGAGACCCAGTACTTC
CDR3aa: CAISVTTPPGSETQYF
d_gene: -
j_gene: TRBJ2-5
len: 16
abundance: -
v_gene: TRBV10-3

CDR3nt: TGCGCCAGCAGGGAAGAGGAGATCTACAATGAGCAGTTCTTC
CDR3aa: CASREEEIYNEQFF
d_gene: -
j_gene: TRBJ2-1
len: 14
abundance: -
v_gene: TRBV5-1

CDR3nt: TGTGCCAGCAGTTACTCCGGCAGGAGCTCCTACGAGCAGTACTTC
CDR3aa: CASSYSGRSSYEQYF
d_gene: -
j_gene: TRBJ2-7
len: 15
abundance: -
v_gene: TRBV6-5

CDR3nt: TGTGCCAGCAGCTTAGTGGGACGGAAGAACACTGAAGCTTTCTTT
CDR3aa: CASSLVGRKNTEAFF
d_gene: -
j_gene: TRBJ1-1
len: 15
abundance: -
v_gene: TRBV7-9

CDR3nt: TGTGCCATCAGCGAGGACCCTAGGATCACTGAAGCTTTCTTT
CDR3aa: CAISEDPRITEAFF
d_gene: -
j_gene: TRBJ1-1
len: 14
abundance: once
v_gene: TRBV10-3

CDR3nt: TGTGCCAGCAGCTTTAACATAGCGGGAGGGAGAGAGACCCAGTACTTC
CDR3aa: CASSFNIAGGRETQYF
d_gene: TRBD2
j_gene: TRBJ2-5
len: 16
abundance: -
v_gene: TRBV7-2

CDR3nt: TGTGCCTGGGGGTTTAGGGATACGCAGTATTTT
CDR3aa: CAWGFRDTQYF
d_gene: -
j_gene: TRBJ2-3
len: 11
abundance: -
v_gene: TRBV30

CDR3nt: TGTGCCAGCAGCTTGGGCGTGACAGACCAAGAGACCCAGTACTTC
CDR3aa: CASSLGVTDQETQYF
d_gene: -
j_gene: TRBJ2-5
len: 15
abundance: -
v_gene: TRBV5-4

CDR3nt: TGTGCCTGGGGACAGGGGACGCGGCCCTACGAGCAGTACTTC
CDR3aa: CAWGQGTRPYEQYF
d_gene: TRBD1
j_gene: TRBJ2-7
len: 14
abundance: -
v_gene: TRBV30

CDR3nt: TGTGCCAGCAGTTTTTGGGAGCCCTATGGCTACACCTTC
CDR3aa: CASSFWEPYGYTF
d_gene: -
j_gene: TRBJ1-2
len: 13
abundance: -
v_gene: TRBV28

CDR3nt: TGTGCCAGCAGTCTAGGGGCAGGGAATAATTCACCCCTCCACTTT
CDR3aa: CASSLGAGNNSPLHF
d_gene: -
j_gene: TRBJ1-6
len: 15
abundance: -
v_gene: TRBV7-3

CDR3nt: TGTGCCAGCAGCCCGTCGAGGCTAGCGGGGAGCAACGAGCAGTACTTC
CDR3aa: CASSPSRLAGSNEQYF
d_gene: TRBD2
j_gene: TRBJ2-7
len: 16
abundance: -
v_gene: TRBV7-8

CDR3nt: TGTGCCAGCAGCGCCCGTTTTACAGGGAACACCGGGGAGCTGTTTTTT
CDR3aa: CASSARFTGNTGELFF
d_gene: -
j_gene: TRBJ2-2
len: 16
abundance: -
v_gene: TRBV7-2

CDR3nt: TGTGCCAGCAGTTACACAGAGACCTATGGCTACACCTTC
CDR3aa: CASSYTETYGYTF
d_gene: -
j_gene: TRBJ1-2
len: 13
abundance: -
v_gene: TRBV6-5

CDR3nt: TGTGCCAGCAGGGCGACAGGGGCCGGCTCCTACGAGCAGTACTTC
CDR3aa: CASRATGAGSYEQYF
d_gene: TRBD1
j_gene: TRBJ2-7
len: 15
abundance: -
v_gene: TRBV6-6

CDR3nt: TGTGCCATCAGTGCGTTAACTTACGAGCAGTACTTC
CDR3aa: CAISALTYEQYF
d_gene: -
j_gene: TRBJ2-7
len: 12
abundance: -
v_gene: TRBV10-3

CDR3nt: TGTGCCAGCTCACCATCGCAGGGTGTTGGTGAAGCTTTCTTT
CDR3aa: CASSPSQGVGEAFF
d_gene: -
j_gene: TRBJ1-1
len: 14
abundance: -
v_gene: TRBV18

CDR3nt: TGCGCCAGCAGTGTTGTGGGCGAGCAGTACTTC
CDR3aa: CASSVVGEQYF
d_gene: -
j_gene: TRBJ2-7
len: 11
abundance: once
v_gene: TRBV10-2

CDR3nt: TGTGCCAGCAGCGGACGGACAGGGGTCGGGTACGAGCAGTACTTC
CDR3aa: CASSGRTGVGYEQYF
d_gene: TRBD1
j_gene: TRBJ2-7
len: 15
abundance: -
v_gene: TRBV5-6

CDR3nt: TGTGCCAGCAGTGAATCGACAGTCCAAGAGACCCAGTACTTC
CDR3aa: CASSESTVQETQYF
d_gene: -
j_gene: TRBJ2-5
len: 14
abundance: -
v_gene: TRBV2

CDR3nt: TGTGCCAGCAGCAAAGACAGGGCCTACGAGCAGTACTTC
CDR3aa: CASSKDRAYEQYF
d_gene: TRBD1
j_gene: TRBJ2-7
len: 13
abundance: -
v_gene: TRBV7-9

CDR3nt: TGCGCCAGCAGCTTGGGGGACAGGGACGTAGACGAGCAGTACTTC
CDR3aa: CASSLGDRDVDEQYF
d_gene: TRBD1
j_gene: TRBJ2-7
len: 15
abundance: -
v_gene: TRBV5-1

CDR3nt: TGTGCCAGCAGTGAAAGATGGCTACATGGCTACACCTTC
CDR3aa: CASSERWLHGYTF
d_gene: -
j_gene: TRBJ1-2
len: 13
abundance: -
v_gene: TRBV25-1

CDR3nt: TGTGCCAGCAGTATTCCGACTGACCAGTTCTCCTACGAGCAGTACTTC
CDR3aa: CASSIPTDQFSYEQYF
d_gene: -
j_gene: TRBJ2-7
len: 16
abundance: once
v_gene: TRBV28